A selection of T cell receptor beta chains follows, all from one sample in a study of blood T cell repertoires in COVID-19. Only in-frame clones appear in the TCRdb table, and some are missing; sequencing was by immunoSEQ multiplex PCR. Of hundreds of thousands of clones in the sample, roughly 90% were seen once. What was sequenced was peripheral blood. Receptors were obtained from a woman in her 50s with active or convalescent COVID-19. Each CDR3 is given with its conserved first and last residue. D genes are given only for firm matches. The size field is filled for only some rows; it gives once, few, many or a size class.

v_gene: TRBV30
d_gene: NA
j_gene: TRBJ1-1
abundance: NA
CDR3aa: CAWSPGRDTEAFF
CDR3nt: TGTGCCTGGAGTCCAGGGAGGGACACTGAAGCTTTCTTT

v_gene: TRBV6-6
d_gene: TRBD2
j_gene: TRBJ2-1
abundance: NA
CDR3aa: CASILSGGGNEQFF
CDR3nt: TGTGCCAGCATCCTTAGCGGGGGGGGAAATGAGCAGTTCTTC

v_gene: TRBV28
d_gene: TRBD2
j_gene: TRBJ2-2
abundance: NA
CDR3aa: CASSLTTSGRTGELFF
CDR3nt: TGTGCCAGCAGTTTAACGACTAGCGGGAGGACCGGGGAGCTGTTTTTT

v_gene: TRBV5-5
d_gene: NA
j_gene: TRBJ2-1
abundance: NA
CDR3aa: CASSLVSGSYNEQFF
CDR3nt: TGTGCCAGCAGCTTGGTTAGCGGCTCCTACAATGAGCAGTTCTTC

v_gene: TRBV5-1
d_gene: NA
j_gene: TRBJ1-5
abundance: few
CDR3aa: CASSSGALNQPQHF
CDR3nt: TGCGCCAGCAGCTCAGGGGCCCTAAATCAGCCCCAGCATTTT

v_gene: TRBV19
d_gene: TRBD1
j_gene: TRBJ1-2
abundance: NA
CDR3aa: CASSTTGANGYTF
CDR3nt: TGTGCCAGTAGTACGACAGGGGCGAATGGCTACACCTTC

v_gene: TRBV30
d_gene: NA
j_gene: TRBJ1-3
abundance: NA
CDR3aa: CAWSVGFGNTIYF
CDR3nt: TGTGCCTGGAGTGTGGGCTTCGGAAACACCATATATTTT

v_gene: TRBV28
d_gene: NA
j_gene: TRBJ2-5
abundance: NA
CDR3aa: CASSFSTGGPGETQYF
CDR3nt: TGTGCCAGCAGTTTTTCTACCGGAGGGCCAGGAGAGACCCAGTACTTC

v_gene: TRBV5-5
d_gene: NA
j_gene: TRBJ2-4
abundance: NA
CDR3aa: CASSDTGTPGNIQYF
CDR3nt: TGTGCCAGCAGCGACACAGGGACCCCCGGAAACATTCAGTACTTC

v_gene: TRBV11-2
d_gene: NA
j_gene: TRBJ2-7
abundance: NA
CDR3aa: CASSTIGAYEQYF
CDR3nt: TGTGCCAGCAGCACGATAGGGGCCTACGAGCAGTACTTC